These 22 T cell receptor beta chains came from one sample sequenced in a study of T cells after posttransplantation cyclophosphamide. TCRdb's table, derived via immunoSEQ multiplex PCR, lists solely in-frame clones and lacks some. The table shows tens of thousands of clones, with about 86% occurring only once. The sample was PBMCs. The receptor source for this set is a man aged 30 to 39 with a blood cancer, CMV-positive, and with a related stem cell donor.

The chain employs TRBV5-1 and TRBJ1-2; 7 positions agree with TRBD1. Unmatched junction bases numbered 3, after V lost 2 bases and J lost 8 bases. Germline lookup yields CDR1 SGHRS and CDR2 YFSETQ. CDR3 length: 12 amino acids. The CDR3 loop reads CASSLGGQGYTF. The DNA for the CDR3 is TGCGCCAGCAGCTTAGGGGGCCAGGGCTACACCTTC. The entire variable domain, with the rest obtained from reference TRBV5-1 and TRBJ1-2, is as follows: KAGVTQTPRYLIKTRGQQVTLSCSPISGHRSVSWYQQTPGQGLQFLFEYFSETQRNKGNFPGRFSGRQFSNSRSEMNVSTLELGDSALYLCASSLGGQGYTFGSGTRLTVV.

A single count supports this clone. The V gene is TRBV28, the J gene TRBJ1-2; D perhaps matches TRBD1 (6 bases). Trimming cost V 3 bases and J 1 base, with 9 bases left between them. Germline loops: CDR1 MDHEN, CDR2 SYDVKM. CDR3 length: 14 residues. As DNA, the CDR3 is TGTGCCAGCAGTTTTGCAGGGGATAACTATGGCTACACCTTC. Translating it yields CASSFAGDNYGYTF.

V is TRBV7-6 and J is TRBJ1-1, with D maybe TRBD1 (5 bases). Germline CDR1 is SGHVS and CDR2 is FNYEAQ. Trimming took 4 bases from V and 5 from J, leaving 14 bases between them. The CDR3 consists of 14 residues. CDR3 loop: CASSSGGAGTEAFF. The DNA for the CDR3 is TGTGCCAGCAGCTCCGGAGGGGCAGGGACTGAAGCTTTCTTT.

In its sample, this clone was seen a few times. The V call is TRBV6-5, the J call TRBJ1-1; D is possibly TRBD1 (6 bases). V dropped 6 bases and J dropped 1 base, with 9 bases sitting between them. Germline V lookup: CDR1 MNHEY, CDR2 SVGAGI. This CDR3 has 13 residues. CDR3: CASRQGENTEAFF. In DNA form, the CDR3 reads TGTGCCAGCAGACAGGGAGAGAACACTGAAGCTTTCTTT.

The chain carries TRBV6-1 and TRBJ1-3, with D maybe TRBD1 (6 bases). The germline V gene has CDR1 MNHNS and CDR2 SASEGT. The CDR3 has 15 residues. Between the trimmed V and J ends, which lost 2 bases and 4 bases, there was a span of 12 bases. CDR3 in amino acids: CASSENGRGGNTIYF. DNA of the CDR3: TGTGCCAGCAGTGAAAATGGCAGGGGAGGAAACACCATATATTTT.

V is TRBV4-1 and J is TRBJ2-4, with 9 bases that match TRBD2. Germline V gene sequence: CDR1 MGHRA, CDR2 YSYEKL. With 1 base clipped from V and 4 bases from J, the junction kept 11 bases outside the gene matches. The length of the CDR3 is 18 residues. The DNA for the CDR3 is TGCGCCAGCAGCCAAGTACATAGCGGGGGTAGCTCGAAAAACATTCAGTACTTC. Its translation: CASSQVHSGGSSKNIQYF.

The rearrangement links TRBV12-5 to TRBJ1-4; D is uncertain. The V and J ends lost 7 bases and 4 bases respectively, with 16 bases between them. The length of the CDR3 is 15 residues. Germline CDR1 LGHNT, CDR2 FRNRAP. The CDR3 loop is CASANSGVYNEKLFF. In DNA form, the CDR3 reads TGTGCTAGTGCCAATAGCGGGGTGTATAATGAAAAACTGTTTTTT.

This sequence joins TRBV18 and TRBJ2-3; TRBD1 is a possible D gene (6 bases). V dropped 0 bases and J dropped 1 base, with 8 bases sitting between them. The CDR3 consists of 15 residues. The V gene's germline CDR1 is KGHSH and CDR2 LQKENI. The CDR3 DNA is TGTGCCAGCTCACCACCGGGGGCGGGCACAGATACGCAGTATTTT. Amino acids: CASSPPGAGTDTQYF.

This clone has a handful of counts. The chain carries TRBV7-9 and TRBJ1-4; D might be TRBD1 (6 bases). Germline CDR1 reads SEHNR; CDR2 reads FQNEAQ (reference sequence). V lost 5 bases and J 8 bases, leaving 15 bases between the germline ends. This CDR3 spans 14 amino acids. The chain's CDR3 is CASSPSGGAEKLFF. The CDR3 nucleotides read TGTGCCAGCAGCCCGAGCGGGGGCGCGGAAAAACTGTTTTTT.

The chain employs TRBV5-1 and TRBJ1-2, with a weak D call TRBD1 (6 bases). The germline V gene encodes CDR1 SGHRS and CDR2 YFSETQ. The CDR3 sequence is 14 residues long. V lost 4 bases and J 6 bases, leaving 16 bases between the germline ends. CDR3 in amino acids: CASSATGTWDGYTF. The CDR3 coding sequence is TGCGCCAGCAGCGCGACCGGGACATGGGATGGCTACACCTTC.

The chain joins TRBV27 to TRBJ1-5; D may be TRBD1 (5 bases). The CDR3 is 15 residues long. Looked up from germline, CDR1 is MNHEY and CDR2 is SMNVEV (reference sequence). The ends were cut back, 1 base at V and 0 bases at J, with 7 bases in the middle. CDR3 loop: CASSLWGDSNQPQHF. The CDR3, as DNA: TGTGCCAGCAGTTTATGGGGGGATAGCAATCAGCCCCAGCATTTT.

The V call is TRBV30, the J call TRBJ2-2; TRBD1 might be the D (6 bases). This CDR3 spans 15 amino acids. Germline V gene lookup returns CDR1 GTSNPN and CDR2 SVGIG (reference sequence). V was shortened by 3 bases and J by 1 base, with 12 bases between the two germline ends. CDR3 residues: CAWRGQTLNTGELFF. The CDR3, as DNA: TGTGCCTGGAGAGGACAGACTTTGAACACCGGGGAGCTGTTTTTT.

The gene calls are TRBV19 and TRBJ2-1; 8 bases agree with TRBD2. This CDR3 region has 16 residues. CDR1 is LNHDA, CDR2 SQIVND, per germline (reference sequence). J was trimmed by 0 bases and V by 3 bases; bases with no gene match: 4. DNA for the CDR3: TGTGCCAGTAGTATTTTGAGCGGGAGCTCCTACAATGAGCAGTTCTTC. Translated: CASSILSGSSYNEQFF. Drawing the rest from reference TRBV19 and TRBJ2-1, the complete variable domain is DGGITQSPKYLFRKEGQNVTLSCEQNLNHDAMYWYRQDPGQGLRLIYYSQIVNDFQKGDIAEGYSVSREKKESFPLTVTSAQKNPTAFYLCASSILSGSSYNEQFFGPGTRLTVL.

This sequence joins TRBV11-2 and TRBJ2-3; the D is unclear. Germline CDR1 and CDR2: SGHAT and FQNNGV. Trimming left V 4 bases short and J 2 bases short, with 7 bases between. The CDR3 has 13 amino acids. CDR3 amino acids: CASSSLNTDTQYF. The CDR3 nucleotides read TGTGCCAGCAGCTCCCTAAACACAGATACGCAGTATTTT.

The rearrangement links TRBV5-1 to TRBJ2-3, with D possibly matching TRBD2 (5 bases). This CDR3 is built from 14 residues. Germline CDR1 SGHRS, CDR2 YFSETQ. V lost 4 bases and J 0 bases, leaving 9 bases between the germline ends. The CDR3 DNA reads TGCGCCAGCAGCGAAGGGAGAAGCACAGATACGCAGTATTTT. It yields the protein CASSEGRSTDTQYF.

V gene TRBV15 combines with J gene TRBJ2-7; 9 bases match TRBD1. Germline CDR1 LNHNV, CDR2 YYDKDF (reference sequence). The CDR3 has 14 residues. V trimming: 3 bases; J trimming: 4 bases; junction bases outside the gene matches: 4. CDR3: CATSSNRGRYEQYF. DNA of the CDR3: TGTGCCACCAGCAGTAACAGGGGGCGGTACGAGCAGTACTTC.

This chain connects TRBV6-5 to TRBJ2-7; 7 bases map to TRBD2. The V and J ends lost 5 bases and 4 bases, in that order; junction bases with no gene match: 8. The length of the CDR3 is 14 residues. The germline V gene has CDR1 MNHEY and CDR2 SVGAGI. CDR3: CASSGAAGAYEQYF. The CDR3 DNA follows: TGTGCCAGCAGTGGTGCGGCGGGAGCGTACGAGCAGTACTTC.

This chain connects TRBV6-5 to TRBJ1-2; D gene ambiguous. This CDR3 has 15 residues. Trimming took off 0 bases at V and 3 bases at J, with 11 bases between the two ends. Per germline, CDR1 MNHEY and CDR2 SVGAGI. The CDR3 spells CASSYSPSGYYGYTF. CDR3 bases: TGTGCCAGCAGTTACTCCCCCTCGGGGTACTATGGCTACACCTTC.

The chain is built from TRBV27 and TRBJ2-3; D is unresolved. V lost 5 bases and J 5 bases, leaving 8 bases between the germline ends. The CDR3 extends over 12 amino acids. CDR1 MNHEY and CDR2 SMNVEV come from the germline V gene (reference sequence). The CDR3 sequence is CASSPPGDTQYF. The CDR3 coding sequence is TGTGCCAGCAGTCCCCCCGGAGATACGCAGTATTTT.

The chain joins TRBV5-1 to TRBJ2-3; the match to TRBD2 covers 11 bases. Germline loops: CDR1 SGHRS, CDR2 YFSETQ. There are 14 residues in the CDR3. V was pared by 7 bases and J by 1 base, with 2 bases of the junction left unmatched. The CDR3 region is CASRGLAGTDTQYF. Written as DNA, the CDR3 is TGCGCCAGCCGGGGACTAGCGGGCACAGATACGCAGTATTTT.

The chain has TRBV19 and TRBJ1-4; D is undetermined. This CDR3 is 15 amino acids long. V lost 4 bases, J lost 8 bases, and 17 bases lay in between. CDR1 is LNHDA and CDR2 is SQIVND in the germline V gene (reference sequence). The CDR3 bases are TGTGCCAGTAGTAGTGCCCGACTCTCCGAGGAAAAACTGTTTTTT. Its protein is CASSSARLSEEKLFF.

This clone is labeled as medium-sized. This chain uses TRBV4-3 with TRBJ1-3; D is ambiguous. CDR1 is LGHNA, CDR2 YSLEER, per germline. V lost 0 bases and J lost 0, with 12 bases in between. The CDR3 runs 17 residues. The CDR3 loop reads CASSQDRSEHSGNTIYF. The CDR3 nucleotides are TGCGCCAGCAGCCAAGATAGAAGCGAACACTCTGGAAACACCATATATTTT.